One sample yielded the 23 T cell receptor beta chains listed below, sequenced in a study of OX40 agonist ivuxolimab in advanced cancers. Assay used: immunoSEQ multiplex PCR; TCRdb lists only in-frame clones, some missing. The table lists 55,000 to 90,000 clones, 75% to 85% of them singletons. The material was CD4+ or CD8+ T cells sorted from blood, obtained in a trial of the OX40 agonist ivuxolimab. The receptors here all came from an adult with an advanced solid tumor such as melanoma, head and neck, liver or kidney cancer.

V usage is TRBV14 and J usage is TRBJ1-4; D not resolved. Germline values: CDR1 SGHDN, CDR2 FVKESK. Between the trimmed V and J ends, which lost 4 bases and 7 bases, there was a span of 16 bases. This CDR3 is 15 amino acids long. CDR3 sequence (DNA): TGTGCCAGCAGCCCAGCGGGGTATAGTCTTGAAAAACTGTTTTTT. Its translation is CASSPAGYSLEKLFF.

The chain recombines TRBV15 with TRBJ2-1, with D hard to call. This CDR3 region has 15 residues. Per the germline V gene, CDR1 is LNHNV and CDR2 is YYDKDF (reference sequence). V lost 1 base to trimming and J lost 3 bases, with 10 bases between them. The CDR3 region has the DNA TGTGCCACCAGCAGAGGGACCGCCGGCTACAATGAGCAGTTCTTC. It translates to CATSRGTAGYNEQFF.

The chain uses TRBV5-1 and TRBJ2-3, with TRBD2 matching 8 bases. The CDR3 runs 17 residues. V shed 0 bases, J shed 4 bases, and the junction held 10 bases outside the gene matches. From germline, CDR1 is SGHRS and CDR2 YFSETQ. CDR3 amino acids: CASSLAPTGGNPDTQYF. Written as DNA, the CDR3 is TGCGCCAGCAGCTTGGCCCCTACGGGAGGGAACCCAGATACGCAGTATTTT.

This clone appeared once. This chain connects TRBV5-4 to TRBJ2-7; D is unclear. From germline, CDR1 is SGHNT and CDR2 YYREEE (reference sequence). CDR3 length equals 16 residues. Trimming cost V 1 base and J 2 bases, with 16 bases left between them. The CDR3 nucleotides read TGTGCCAGCAGCTTGTTATTGACGGAGAAACCCTACGAGCAGTACTTC. This translates into CASSLLLTEKPYEQYF.

The V gene is TRBV6-4, the J gene TRBJ2-1; D gene unclear. The germline V and J ends were trimmed by 4 bases and 4 bases, with 8 bases remaining between them. The CDR3 length is 13 residues. The germline CDR1 and CDR2 sequences are MRHNA and SNTAGT. CDR3 protein: CASSAGLYNEQFF. CDR3 DNA: TGTGCCAGCAGTGCCGGGCTTTACAATGAGCAGTTCTTC.

The rearrangement joins TRBV4-1 to TRBJ2-2, with D uncertain. CDR1 MGHRA and CDR2 YSYEKL come from the germline V gene. CDR3 size: 14 residues. The V gene lost 0 bases and the J gene lost 7 bases, with 9 bases spanning the gap. The CDR3 loop reads CASSQDLRLGELFF. The CDR3 nucleotides read TGCGCCAGCAGCCAAGATTTGCGGCTCGGGGAGCTGTTTTTT.

The chain links TRBV2 to TRBJ2-2; weak D call: TRBD1 (6 bases). The CDR3 contains 15 residues. Germline CDR1 and CDR2: SNHLY and FYNNEI. V lost 2 bases to trimming and J lost 6 bases, with 13 bases between them. The CDR3 DNA sequence: TGTGCCAGCAGTGAAAACAGGGTGGGTCCCGGGGAGCTGTTTTTT. Translated, it gives CASSENRVGPGELFF.

The chain is built from TRBV5-1 and TRBJ1-1; a weak D match, TRBD1 (5 bases). This CDR3 is 13 amino acids long. In germline, CDR1 is SGHRS, CDR2 YFSETQ. The germline V and J ends were trimmed by 0 bases and 8 bases, with 11 bases remaining between them. The CDR3 DNA reads as TGCGCCAGCAGCTTGGAGGGCAGGACAGAAGCTTTCTTT. Its translation is CASSLEGRTEAFF.

The chain carries TRBV18 and TRBJ2-1; D could derive from TRBD1 or TRBD2 (5 bases each). Germline V gene sequence: CDR1 KGHSH, CDR2 LQKENI. CDR3 length equals 12 residues. Trimming left V 3 bases short and J 10 bases short, with 10 bases between. CDR3: CASSPGTEEQFF. CDR3 bases: TGTGCCAGCTCACCCGGGACCGAAGAGCAGTTCTTC.

The rearrangement links TRBV30 to TRBJ2-5; perhaps TRBD1 as D (6 bases). The germline gives CDR1 GTSNPN, CDR2 SVGIG (reference sequence). This CDR3 spans 15 amino acids. V lost 0 bases to trimming and J lost 2 bases, with 13 bases between them. CDR3 residues: CAWSVGWGTQETQYF. In DNA, the CDR3 is TGTGCCTGGAGTGTAGGTTGGGGGACACAAGAGACCCAGTACTTC.

The rearrangement joins TRBV5-6 to TRBJ2-3; D might be TRBD2 (6 bases). Germline CDR1 is SGHDT and CDR2 is YYEEEE. V dropped 4 bases and J dropped 5 bases, with 11 bases sitting between them. This CDR3 contains 13 residues. In DNA, the CDR3 is TGTGCCAGCAGCCCCGCGGGAAGAGATACGCAGTATTTT. Translation: CASSPAGRDTQYF. The full variable domain, with the rest looked up from reference TRBV5-6 and TRBJ2-3, is DAGVTQSPTHLIKTRGQQVTLRCSPKSGHDTVSWYQQALGQGPQFIFQYYEEEERQRGNFPDRFSGHQFPNYSSELNVNALLLGDSALYLCASSPAGRDTQYFGPGTRLTVL.

J is TRBJ2-7 and V is TRBV6-1, with 7 bases fitting TRBD1. The ends lost 6 bases at V and 4 bases at J; junction bases unmatched: 3. CDR1 is MNHNS and CDR2 is SASEGT in the germline V gene. This CDR3 contains 12 residues. CDR3 region: CASSRQGYEQYV. The CDR3, as DNA: TGTGCCAGCAGCCGACAGGGTTACGAGCAGTACGTC.

The J gene is TRBJ2-5, the V gene TRBV10-1; 10 bases line up with TRBD1. V was pared by 3 bases and J by 4 bases, with 8 bases of the junction left unmatched. CDR3 size: 16 residues. Germline CDR1 reads WNHNN; CDR2 reads SYGVQD (reference sequence). In DNA, the CDR3 is TGCGCCAGCAGTGAAAGTGGACAGGGGGTCCGAGAGACCCAGTACTTC. Translating gives CASSESGQGVRETQYF.

CDR3 DNA sequence: TGTGCCAGCAGTTTAAAGTGGACTGAAGCTTTCTTT. This sequence encodes CASSLKWTEAFF. V usage is TRBV28 and J usage is TRBJ1-1, with D uncertain. V shed 2 bases and J shed 5 bases, with 6 bases lying between them. Germline CDR1 is MDHEN and CDR2 is SYDVKM. The CDR3 totals 12 residues.

The rearrangement links TRBV6-5 to TRBJ1-2; no reliable D call. The CDR3 loop spans 15 amino acids. The germline V gene encodes CDR1 MNHEY and CDR2 SVGAGI. Trimming left V 4 bases short and J 5 bases short, with 17 bases between. The CDR3 loop reads CASSSRAGVGYGYTF. The CDR3 coding sequence is TGTGCCAGCAGTTCCCGGGCCGGTGTGGGGTATGGCTACACCTTC.

This clone has only one observation. Within the sample, other DNA sequences also encode this same CDR3. The V and J genes are TRBV11-2 and TRBJ2-1, with D unresolved. Germline CDR1 SGHAT, CDR2 FQNNGV. The CDR3 is 11 residues long. The V end was cut by 5 bases, the J end by 8 bases, with 7 bases between. Written as DNA, the CDR3 is TGTGCCAGCAGCCCCTCAGATGAGCAGTTCTTC. Its translation is CASSPSDEQFF.

The CDR3 bases are TGTGCCAGCTTACAGTCAGGGGCCGATGGCTACACCTTC. It specifies CASLQSGADGYTF. V usage is TRBV28 and J usage is TRBJ1-2, with a tentative D call TRBD1 (6 bases). Between the trimmed V and J ends, which lost 8 bases and 6 bases, there was a span of 16 bases. Germline-derived CDR1 and CDR2 are MDHEN and SYDVKM. The CDR3 is 13 amino acids.

This chain joins TRBV11-2 and TRBJ2-7; D is uncertain. Trimming pared 5 bases from V and 4 bases from J, leaving 6 bases between. Germline V gene data show CDR1 as SGHAT and CDR2 as FQNNGV. The CDR3 contains 11 residues. This CDR3 is CASSPGYEQYV. For the CDR3, the DNA is TGTGCCAGCAGCCCCGGATACGAGCAGTACGTC.

This clone was counted a single time. The J gene is TRBJ2-3, the V gene TRBV7-9; D tentatively reads TRBD1 or TRBD2 (6 bases each). This CDR3 is built from 14 residues. Trimming left V 0 bases short and J 5 bases short, with 9 bases between. Germline V gives CDR1 SEHNR, CDR2 FQNEAQ (reference sequence). CDR3 region: CASSLAGGGDTQYF. CDR3 in DNA: TGTGCCAGCAGCTTAGCGGGGGGCGGAGATACGCAGTATTTT.

This clone was observed once. The chain recombines TRBV15 with TRBJ1-3; no clear D gene. This CDR3 comprises 16 residues. Trimming cost V 0 bases and J 0 bases, with 9 bases left between them. Germline V CDR1 and CDR2: LNHNV, YYDKDF (reference sequence). Written as DNA, the CDR3 is TGTGCCACCAGCAGAGATGGGTTCAGCTCTGGAAACACCATATATTTT. Its protein product is CATSRDGFSSGNTIYF.

The chain uses TRBV27 and TRBJ1-1, with TRBD1 matching over 8 bases. This CDR3 contains 15 residues. V was clipped by 4 bases and J by 1 base; unmatched bases: 5. The germline V gene has CDR1 MNHEY and CDR2 SMNVEV (reference sequence). The CDR3: CASSSRQGTNTEAFF. Here the CDR3 DNA reads TGTGCCAGCAGTTCTCGACAGGGGACGAACACTGAAGCTTTCTTT.

This clone was seen a single time. This chain links TRBV5-1 with TRBJ1-2; 8 bases map to TRBD1. CDR1 and CDR2 (germline): SGHRS, YFSETQ. The length of the CDR3 is 14 residues. V lost 4 bases to trimming and J lost 4 bases; unmatched junction nucleotides: 6. The CDR3 coding sequence is TGCGCCAGCAGCCCAACAGGGACAGGCTATGGCTACACCTTC. The encoded protein is CASSPTGTGYGYTF.

The CDR3 DNA sequence: TGTGCCAGCTCCAGGGGGACAGGGAACGGCTACACCTTC. This encodes CASSRGTGNGYTF. V is TRBV18 and J is TRBJ1-2; TRBD1 agrees at 9 bases. This CDR3 region has 13 residues. CDR1 KGHSH and CDR2 LQKENI come from the germline V gene. Trimming took 6 bases from V and 8 from J; bases not matched to a gene: 7.